The 5 T cell receptor beta chains reported below all come from one sample, sequenced in a study of T cells in Graves' hyperthyroidism and ophthalmopathy. Researchers took RNA transcripts and amplified the TCR beta CDR3 regions from them. The HTBI primer set was used in a first-round RT-PCR of the TCR CDR3. In TCRdb, the multiplex PCR reads were re-called with MiXCR into one record per CDR3 protein. The data contain hundreds of thousands of distinct CDR3 sequences, just under 25% of them singletons. Sequencing was performed on blood. These TCRs come from a man over 45 with Graves' hyperthyroidism.

The V gene is TRBV3-1, the J gene TRBJ1-6; D not resolved. Germline assignment: CDR1 LGHDT and CDR2 YNNKEL (reference sequence). The CDR3 has 13 residues. The germline V and J ends were trimmed by 4 bases and 7 bases, with 8 bases remaining between them. This CDR3 is CASSPGRNSPLHF. In DNA, the CDR3 is TGTGCCAGCAGCCCCGGGAGGAATTCACCCCTCCACTTT.

This clonotype was seen ten or more times. The genes are TRBV12-5 and TRBJ2-7; D might be TRBD2 (6 bases). The germline gives CDR1 LGHNT, CDR2 FRNRAP. The CDR3 contains 13 residues. Trimming pared 3 bases from V and 3 bases from J, leaving 9 bases between. CDR3 protein: CASGLGTGYEQYF. The CDR3 nucleotides read TGTGCTAGTGGTTTAGGGACTGGCTACGAGCAGTACTTC.

This clonotype was seen ten or more times. The chain combines TRBV20-1 with TRBJ1-1; 8 bases are a match to TRBD1. With 4 bases clipped from V and 4 bases from J, the junction kept 2 bases outside the gene matches. The CDR3 loop spans 12 amino acids. Germline values: CDR1 DFQATT, CDR2 SNEGSKA (reference sequence). CDR3 loop: CSANDRGTEAFF. The DNA of the CDR3 is TGCAGTGCTAATGACAGGGGCACTGAAGCTTTCTTT.

The chain is built from TRBV5-1 and TRBJ1-2, with TRBD1 matching over 7 bases. The CDR3 consists of 15 residues. V was clipped by 4 bases and J by 1 base; unmatched bases: 7. Germline V gene sequence: CDR1 SGHRS, CDR2 YFSETQ. The CDR3 bases are TGCGCCAGCAGCAAGGGACAGAGAAATAACTATGGCTACACCTTC. It codes for CASSKGQRNNYGYTF.

This clonotype was counted ten times or more. The chain is built from TRBV3-1 and TRBJ2-3; perhaps TRBD2 as D (6 bases). CDR3 length: 13 residues. Germline V gene lookup returns CDR1 LGHDT and CDR2 YNNKEL (reference sequence). V was trimmed by 2 bases and J by 4 bases, leaving 7 bases between them. CDR3 protein: CASSQWGADTQYF. CDR3 bases: TGTGCCAGCAGCCAATGGGGGGCAGATACGCAGTATTTT.